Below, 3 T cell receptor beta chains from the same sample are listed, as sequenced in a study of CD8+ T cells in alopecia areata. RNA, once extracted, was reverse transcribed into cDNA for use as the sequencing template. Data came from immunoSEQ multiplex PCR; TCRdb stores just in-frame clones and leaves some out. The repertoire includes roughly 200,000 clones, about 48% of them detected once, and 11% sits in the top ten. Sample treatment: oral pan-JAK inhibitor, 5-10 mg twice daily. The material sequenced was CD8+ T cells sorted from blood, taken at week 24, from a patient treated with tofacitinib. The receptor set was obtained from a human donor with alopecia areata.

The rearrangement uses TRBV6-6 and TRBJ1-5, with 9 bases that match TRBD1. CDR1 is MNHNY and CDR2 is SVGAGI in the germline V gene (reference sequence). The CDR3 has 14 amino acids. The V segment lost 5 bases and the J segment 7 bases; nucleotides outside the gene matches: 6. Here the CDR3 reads CASSPGQGRQPQHF. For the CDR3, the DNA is TGTGCCAGCAGTCCGGGACAGGGACGGCAGCCCCAGCATTTT.

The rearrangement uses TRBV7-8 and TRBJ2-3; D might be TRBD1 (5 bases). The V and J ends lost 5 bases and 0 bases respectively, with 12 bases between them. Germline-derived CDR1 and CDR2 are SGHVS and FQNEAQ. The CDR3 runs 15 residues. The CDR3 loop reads CASSQRQQSTDTQYF. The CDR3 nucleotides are TGTGCCAGCAGCCAACGACAGCAAAGCACAGATACGCAGTATTTT.

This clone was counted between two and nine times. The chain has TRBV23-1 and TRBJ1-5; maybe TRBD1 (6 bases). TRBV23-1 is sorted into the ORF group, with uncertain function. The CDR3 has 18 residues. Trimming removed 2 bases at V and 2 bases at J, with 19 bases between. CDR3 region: CASSQGDIPDNGNQPQHF. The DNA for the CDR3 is TGCGCCAGCAGTCAAGGGGACATCCCCGACAATGGCAATCAGCCCCAGCATTTT.